This TCR beta chain was identified in a study of CD8+ T cells in alopecia areata. Study-wide context: Scoring of treated patients' severity used the percentage of affected scalp area.

Once RNA had been extracted, it was reverse transcribed into cDNA to act as the sequencing template. Sequencing used immunoSEQ multiplex PCR; TCRdb keeps in-frame clones, though not all of them. The sample lists more than 90,000 clones; just under 60% were seen once. Worth noting for this clone: What it recognizes is unknown.

Per the germline V gene, CDR1 is LNHDA and CDR2 is SQIVND (reference sequence). V shed 1 base and J 9 bases; nucleotides not matched to a gene: 7. The CDR3 extends over 15 amino acids. Treatment here: oral pan-JAK inhibitor, 5-10 mg twice daily. Findings and caveats of the study: Lesional scalp displayed greater clonality than normal scalp, most notably in alopecia totalis/universalis. The presence of one nonresponder keeps the tie between baseline CD8+ expansion and response uncertain. Numerous expanded lesional clones remained in scalp and blood during tofacitinib.

The source was CD8+ T cells sorted from blood, collected at roughly week 55, from a patient treated with tofacitinib. This receptor was identified in a human donor with alopecia areata. This sequence joins TRBV19 and TRBJ2-1, with 9 bases fitting TRBD2. CDR3 protein: CASSIGGTSHGEQFF. CDR3 nucleotides: TGTGCCAGTAGTATAGGAGGGACTAGCCATGGTGAGCAGTTCTTC.